The 29 T cell receptor beta chains in this list originate from one sample, sequenced in a study of regulatory T cells in long-lasting Graves disease. Through Arm-PCR of CDR3 regions and iRepertoire HTBI primers, TCR beta libraries were built. Each CDR3 protein gets one entry after TCRdb re-called the multiplex PCR reads with MiXCR. The repertoire consists of about 420,000 distinct CDR3 sequences, with less than 25% occurring once and the leading ten covering approximately 28%. Sample time point: persistent/refractory GD, antithyroid drugs over 5 years with positive TRAb. Following extraction of RNA from PBMCs, that RNA was used to make the TCR library. The sequencing here drew on peripheral blood mononuclear cells (PBMCs), taken when the disease was refractory, from a patient treated with antithyroid drugs. The receptors come from a female donor with Graves disease.

This clonotype was counted many times. The chain couples TRBV6-1 to TRBJ2-5; 9 positions match TRBD1. This CDR3 contains 13 residues. Germline values: CDR1 MNHNS, CDR2 SASEGT. V shed 8 bases, J shed 5 bases, and the junction held 6 bases outside the gene matches. CDR3 in amino acids: CASSRQGDETQYF. CDR3 coding DNA: TGTGCCAGCTCCCGACAGGGGGATGAGACCCAGTACTTC.

This clonotype was counted at least ten times. This chain joins TRBV20-1 and TRBJ2-7; possible D gene TRBD1, 5 bases. CDR3 size: 15 residues. From germline, CDR1 is DFQATT and CDR2 SNEGSKA (reference sequence). V gave up 3 bases and J gave up 0 bases, with 15 bases separating them. CDR3 region: CSARQDSINSYEQYF. The DNA for the CDR3 is TGCAGTGCTAGGCAAGACAGTATCAACTCCTACGAGCAGTACTTC.

This clonotype was seen many times. V and J are TRBV28 and TRBJ1-5; D unclear. Looked up from germline, CDR1 is MDHEN and CDR2 is SYDVKM. This CDR3 region has 21 residues. The V end lost 0 bases, the J end lost 4 bases, and 28 bases lay between the germline ends. CDR3 coding DNA: TGTGCCAGCAGTTTATGGCCGGGGATAGGACTGGCTTCTCACGGGAATCAGCCCCAGCATTTT. As protein: CASSLWPGIGLASHGNQPQHF. Using reference TRBV28 and TRBJ1-5 for the parts outside the CDR3, the full variable domain is DVKVTQSSRYLVKRTGEKVFLECVQDMDHENMFWYRQDPGLGLRLIYFSYDVKMKEKGDIPEGYSVSREKKERFSLILESASTNQTSMYLCASSLWPGIGLASHGNQPQHFGDGTRLSIL.

This clonotype showed up just a few times. This chain connects TRBV2 to TRBJ2-7, with TRBD1 identical over 8 bases. The CDR3 spans 15 residues. Germline CDR1 is SNHLY and CDR2 is FYNNEI. The V segment lost 4 bases and the J segment 0 bases; nucleotides outside the gene matches: 5. CDR3 sequence (DNA): TGTGCCAGCAGTGGTGGTGACAGGGGCTCCTACGAGCAGTACTTC. Translation: CASSGGDRGSYEQYF.

This clonotype has a count of ten or more. The V gene is TRBV30, the J gene TRBJ2-7; a possible D gene is TRBD2 (7 bases). V gave up 1 base and J gave up 7 bases, with 11 bases separating them. Germline V CDR1 and CDR2: GTSNPN, SVGIG (reference sequence). The CDR3 covers 12 residues. This chain's CDR3 is CAWSGGGWEQYF. The CDR3 bases are TGTGCCTGGAGTGGGGGGGGCTGGGAGCAGTACTTC.

As concerns this clonotype: At one boundary the junction diverges from the germline segment, which might be a read error. The chain employs TRBV15 and TRBJ2-1, with TRBD2 matching 9 bases. CDR3 length: 22 amino acids. Germline V gives CDR1 LNHNV, CDR2 YYDKDF (reference sequence). The CDR3 spells CAASRGFGRVAGVPGAYNEQFF. Here the CDR3 DNA reads TGTGCCGCCAGCAGAGGGTTCGGTCGGGTAGCGGGAGTCCCTGGCGCTTACAATGAGCAGTTCTTC.

This clonotype was observed a handful of times. The CDR3 region has the DNA TGTGCCAGCAGACTAGCGGGGTCCGACGGGGAGCTGTTTTTT. Translated: CASRLAGSDGELFF. The genes are TRBV7-9 and TRBJ2-2; TRBD2 matches 10 bases. CDR1 and CDR2 (germline): SEHNR, FQNEAQ (reference sequence). The J segment lost 7 bases and the V segment lost 6 bases, leaving 5 bases of the junction unmatched. The CDR3 loop spans 14 amino acids.

The J gene is TRBJ2-7, the V gene TRBV13; a weak D match, TRBD1 (5 bases). The germline V and J ends were trimmed by 3 bases and 2 bases, with 8 bases remaining between them. Germline assignment: CDR1 PRHDT and CDR2 FYEKMQ (reference sequence). The CDR3 extends over 13 amino acids. The CDR3 region has the DNA TGTGCCAGCAGCTTTGGACACACCTACGAGCAGTACTTC. Its translation: CASSFGHTYEQYF.

In this sample, this clonotype turned up many times. The rearrangement uses TRBV6-1 and TRBJ2-3; the D is unclear. CDR1 and CDR2 (germline): MNHNS, SASEGT. V lost 3 bases and J 1 base, leaving 11 bases between the germline ends. This CDR3 has 15 amino acids. The CDR3 DNA is TGTGCCAGCAGTGAGTGGGCGGCCCGCACAGATACGCAGTATTTT. Encoded protein: CASSEWAARTDTQYF.

This clonotype was seen at least ten times. This chain joins TRBV6-1 and TRBJ2-7; 10 nucleotides line up with TRBD2. V was clipped by 6 bases and J by 5 bases; unmatched bases: 19. The CDR3 is 18 amino acids. CDR1 MNHNS and CDR2 SASEGT come from the germline V gene. The CDR3 protein is CASRLRGGGSGRPHEQYF. CDR3 nucleotide sequence: TGTGCCAGCAGACTCCGCGGTGGGGGTAGCGGGAGGCCGCACGAGCAGTACTTC.

The chain employs TRBV7-2 and TRBJ2-1, with 10 bases that match TRBD2. CDR1 and CDR2 (germline): SGHTA, FQGNSA. The CDR3 runs 14 residues. V shed 5 bases, J shed 10 bases, and the junction held 8 bases outside the gene matches. The CDR3 loop reads CASSTAGGSREQFF. The CDR3 DNA follows: TGTGCCAGCAGCACAGCGGGAGGGTCCCGAGAGCAGTTCTTC.

The V gene is TRBV30, the J gene TRBJ2-2; TRBD2 agrees at 10 bases. The V and J ends lost 3 bases and 5 bases, in that order; junction bases with no gene match: 9. The germline V gene has CDR1 GTSNPN and CDR2 SVGIG (reference sequence). The CDR3 has 16 residues. The CDR3 spells CAWRGSSGSKTGELFF. The CDR3 DNA is TGTGCCTGGAGAGGCTCTAGCGGGAGTAAAACCGGGGAGCTGTTTTTT.

This clonotype was detected ten times or more. V usage is TRBV11-2 and J usage is TRBJ2-7, with 8 bases aligning to TRBD1. Germline V lookup: CDR1 SGHAT, CDR2 FQNNGV. This CDR3 comprises 14 residues. V shed 1 base, J shed 5 bases, and the junction held 4 bases outside the gene matches. The CDR3, as DNA: TGTGCCAGCAGCTTAGTCAGGGGGCACAACGAGCAGTACTTC. As protein: CASSLVRGHNEQYF.

This clonotype was observed once. This rearrangement joins TRBV9 to TRBJ2-5; D uncertain. The CDR3 is made up of 13 amino acids. V was trimmed by 0 bases and J by 5 bases, leaving 8 bases between them. In germline, CDR1 is SGDLS, CDR2 YYNGEE. CDR3 bases: TGTGCCAGCAGCGTAGCCGCCGAGGAGACCCAGTACTTC. It encodes CASSVAAEETQYF.

The chain employs TRBV20-1 and TRBJ1-5; 9 bases are shared with TRBD1. In germline, CDR1 is DFQATT, CDR2 SNEGSKA (reference sequence). V gave up 6 bases and J gave up 6 bases; unmatched junction bases: 9. The CDR3 totals 14 residues. This CDR3 reads CSAPQGAGSQPQHF. The CDR3 DNA follows: TGCAGTGCGCCACAGGGGGCCGGCAGTCAGCCCCAGCATTTT.

V and J are TRBV10-3 and TRBJ2-7, with TRBD2 identical over 11 bases. The CDR3 has 15 residues. Germline V CDR1 and CDR2: ENHRY, SYGVKD. V was pared by 6 bases and J by 0 bases, with 4 bases of the junction left unmatched. The chain's CDR3 is CAIRGLADDSYEQYF. The CDR3 nucleotides read TGTGCCATCAGGGGACTAGCGGATGACTCCTACGAGCAGTACTTC.

This clonotype has a count of ten or more. The CDR3 here is CASSVRESVETQYF. The CDR3 DNA sequence: TGTGCCAGCAGTGTTCGGGAGTCAGTGGAGACCCAGTACTTC. This rearrangement joins TRBV6-1 to TRBJ2-5; a weak D match, TRBD2 (6 bases). CDR3 length: 14 residues. V was pared by 4 bases and J by 5 bases, with 14 bases between. In germline, CDR1 is MNHNS, CDR2 SASEGT.

This clonotype was recorded a few times. This chain joins TRBV27 and TRBJ2-7; D unresolved. CDR3 length: 15 amino acids. Germline V gene sequence: CDR1 MNHEY, CDR2 SMNVEV (reference sequence). The V gene lost 4 bases and the J gene lost 3 bases, with 16 bases spanning the gap. CDR3 in DNA: TGTGCCAGCAGTTCCAAGCCACTCGCTTTCTACGAGCAGTACTTC. Protein: CASSSKPLAFYEQYF.

This clonotype was picked up many times. The rearrangement joins TRBV28 to TRBJ2-7; a possible D gene is TRBD2 (5 bases). The length of the CDR3 is 15 residues. Trimming cost V 3 bases and J 2 bases, with 14 bases left between them. From germline, CDR1 is MDHEN and CDR2 SYDVKM. The CDR3 DNA reads as TGTGCCAGCAGTTTCAGCGCGGGCTTAACCTACGAGCAGTACTTC. Amino acids: CASSFSAGLTYEQYF.

This clonotype has just a few counts. The gene calls are TRBV19 and TRBJ1-5; possible D gene TRBD1, 6 bases. With 7 bases removed from V and 1 base from J, the gap between germline ends came to 14 bases. The germline V gene has CDR1 LNHDA and CDR2 SQIVND (reference sequence). The CDR3 is 15 residues long. CDR3 sequence reads: CASTVQGVSNQPQHF. The CDR3 region has the DNA TGTGCCAGTACAGTACAGGGAGTGAGCAATCAGCCCCAGCATTTT. Using reference TRBV19 and TRBJ1-5 for the parts outside the CDR3, the full variable domain is DGGITQSPKYLFRKEGQNVTLSCEQNLNHDAMYWYRQDPGQGLRLIYYSQIVNDFQKGDIAEGYSVSREKKESFPLTVTSAQKNPTAFYLCASTVQGVSNQPQHFGDGTRLSIL.

The V and J genes are TRBV7-9 and TRBJ2-7; 9 bases are shared with TRBD2. Germline loops: CDR1 SEHNR, CDR2 FQNEAQ (reference sequence). The CDR3 is 14 residues long. Trimming cost V 0 bases and J 6 bases; bases outside gene matches: 3. CDR3 bases: TGTGCCAGCAGCTTAGCGGGGACTAGCTCCGAGCAGTACTTC. Translated, it gives CASSLAGTSSEQYF.

This clonotype has a count of ten or more. The chain couples TRBV6-2 or TRBV6-3 to TRBJ2-7; possibly TRBD1 or TRBD2 for D (6 bases each). Trimming shortened V by 7 bases and J by 3 bases, and 10 bases separated the two germline ends. Per germline, CDR1 MNHEY and CDR2 SVGEGT. The CDR3 is 12 residues long. CDR3 amino acids: CASKGGNYEQYF. Written as DNA, the CDR3 is TGTGCCAGCAAGGGGGGAAACTACGAGCAGTACTTC.

This clonotype has a handful of counts. The rearrangement links TRBV11-2 to TRBJ2-7; D is uncertain. The CDR3 is 17 residues long. In germline, CDR1 is SGHAT, CDR2 FQNNGV. Between the trimmed V and J ends, which lost 0 bases and 4 bases, there was a span of 19 bases. The CDR3 is CASSLELSLQEPYEQYF. The CDR3 DNA sequence: TGTGCCAGCAGCTTAGAATTATCGTTGCAGGAACCTTACGAGCAGTACTTC.

This clonotype has at least ten counts. The rearrangement links TRBV28 to TRBJ1-1, with D unresolved. This CDR3 comprises 15 residues. Germline V gene sequence: CDR1 MDHEN, CDR2 SYDVKM. The V end lost 5 bases, the J end lost 1 base, and 14 bases lay between the germline ends. The CDR3 loop reads CASSNSFLPNTEAFF. CDR3 bases: TGTGCCAGCAGTAATAGTTTCCTCCCGAACACTGAAGCTTTCTTT.

This clonotype has ten or more counts. The limits of the CDR3 on the DNA are not certain, so only TCRdb's listed CDR3 is given. The chain recombines TRBV2 with TRBJ1-4; TRBD1, the table's D call, was not compared with the DNA. Germline assignment: CDR1 SNHLY and CDR2 FYNNEI. The CDR3 length equals 15 residues, ends included. CDR3: CASILDRGTNEKLFF.

This clonotype showed up just a few times. The chain combines TRBV5-1 with TRBJ1-2; D possibly corresponds to TRBD1 (6 bases). The V gene's germline CDR1 is SGHRS and CDR2 YFSETQ. V was clipped by 3 bases and J by 6 bases, with 15 bases between them. CDR3 length: 14 amino acids. The CDR3: CASSSDRGSDGYTF. The CDR3 coding sequence is TGCGCCAGCAGCTCGGACAGAGGCTCGGATGGCTACACCTTC.

The sample holds one count of this clonotype. The rearrangement links TRBV12-3 or TRBV12-4 to TRBJ2-6; 7 bases match TRBD1. This CDR3 is 16 amino acids long. The V segment lost 5 bases and the J segment 2 bases; nucleotides outside the gene matches: 6. The CDR3 spells CASSIETGAGANVLTF. DNA of the CDR3: TGTGCCAGCAGTATAGAAACAGGGGCTGGGGCCAACGTCCTGACTTTC.

The sample holds a few counts of this clonotype. This sequence joins TRBV20-1 and TRBJ2-3; either TRBD1 or TRBD2 may supply D (5 bases each). V was trimmed by 5 bases and J by 0 bases, leaving 12 bases between them. The CDR3 runs to 14 residues. In germline, CDR1 is DFQATT, CDR2 SNEGSKA (reference sequence). The CDR3 is CSAERGISTDTQYF. In nucleotides, the CDR3 is TGCAGTGCTGAACGGGGCATTAGCACAGATACGCAGTATTTT.

The J gene is TRBJ2-2, the V gene TRBV14; D not certain. V shed 0 bases and J shed 3 bases, with 5 bases lying between them. The CDR3 consists of 14 residues. Germline assignment: CDR1 SGHDN and CDR2 FVKESK. CDR3 in amino acids: CASSQDWDTGELFF. The CDR3 coding sequence is TGTGCCAGCAGCCAAGATTGGGACACCGGGGAGCTGTTTTTT.